This TCR beta chain is drawn from a study of T cells after yellow fever vaccination. Study-wide points: Peaking faster, on day 5 versus 15, the secondary response was nonetheless weaker. Clonotypes shared by both compartments, CD4 and CD8, made up a small share.

The TCR cDNA carried a universal primer site and UMIs from 5'RACE template switching. TCRdb recomputed calls from the 5' RACE reads with MiXCR, one row per CDR3 protein. The table lists under 550,000 distinct CDR3 sequences, just over 20% of them singletons. This clonotype was observed a handful of times. The antigen is unknown. Germline V gives CDR1 MRHNA, CDR2 SNTAGT. V shed 6 bases and J shed 6 bases, with 14 bases lying between them. The CDR3 runs to 13 residues. The clonotype was recovered from a man between 18 and 35 years old who received the YFV17D yellow fever vaccine. This specimen consisted of PBMCs, obtained around 3 weeks after the first yellow fever vaccination. V gene TRBV6-4 combines with J gene TRBJ1-1; weak D call: TRBD1 (5 bases). CDR3: CASREVTGAEAFF. CDR3 nucleotides: TGTGCCAGCAGAGAAGTCACGGGGGCTGAAGCTTTCTTT.